At least ten counts were recorded for the clone carrying this T cell receptor beta chain. Germline V lookup: CDR1 SGHVS, CDR2 FQNEAQ. Trimming cost V 5 bases and J 3 bases, with 23 bases left between them. The CDR3 length is 17 residues. The data were obtained in a study of T cell responses to AZD1222 COVID-19 vaccine. Data came from immunoSEQ multiplex PCR; TCRdb stores just in-frame clones and leaves some out. The sample consists of roughly 150,000 clones, 90% of them appearing once. V and J are TRBV7-8 and TRBJ2-7; tentatively, D is TRBD1 or TRBD2 (5 bases each). The TCR sequence derives from an adult who received the AZD1222 COVID-19 vaccine. The specimen comprised peripheral blood, sampled 28 days after the second AZD1222 dose. The CDR3 coding sequence is TGTGCCAGCAGCGCGCTCGGGGACGGGGCAGCATACTACGAGCAGTACTTC. Its translation is CASSALGDGAAYYEQYF.